This is a list of T cell receptor beta chains from one sample in a study of blood T cell repertoires in COVID-19. Here immunoSEQ multiplex PCR was the method, and the copy in TCRdb shows in-frame clones only, minus some. Of tens of thousands of clones in the sample, 80% to 90% were seen once. Sequencing was done on a sample of peripheral blood. The receptors derive from a man in his 60s with acute or convalescent COVID-19. The CDR3 runs from the conserved cysteine through the conserved F or W. The D gene is left open where the match is weak. A clone size is listed for some rows: how often the clone was seen (once, few, many), or a class if it is expanded.

clone_size j_call v_call d_call cdr3_nt cdr3_aa
once TRBJ1-2 TRBV27 - TGTGCCAGCAGGTCGACAGGCTATGGCTACACCTTC CASRSTGYGYTF
- TRBJ1-4 TRBV10-3 - TGTGCCATCAGTGGCAGAGAAAAACTGTTTTTT CAISGREKLFF
- TRBJ2-2 TRBV6-5 TRBD2 TGTGCCAGCAGTCCGGGACTAGCGGGGGGGCGGGAGCTGTTTTTT CASSPGLAGGRELFF
- TRBJ2-7 TRBV2 - TGTGCCACCCGCTCTGACGGACACTACGAGCAGTACTTC CATRSDGHYEQYF
- TRBJ2-3 TRBV5-4 TRBD2 TGTGCCAGCAGCTGGGGACTAGCGGGGGGGCCCTCGTCAGATACGCAGTATTTT CASSWGLAGGPSSDTQYF
once TRBJ1-1 TRBV18 - TGTGCCAGCTCACCCCGGGAGTGGGCTGAAGCTTTCTTT CASSPREWAEAFF
- TRBJ2-1 TRBV3-1/TRBV3-2 TRBD2 TGTGCCAGCAGCCCCTTGGGACTAGCTTTCAATGAGCAGTTCTTC CASSPLGLAFNEQFF
- TRBJ1-4 TRBV30 - TGTGCCTGGAGTTTTAAGGGCGGGTCGAATGAAAAACTGTTTTTT CAWSFKGGSNEKLFF
- TRBJ2-2 TRBV7-3 - TGTGCCAGCAGCTTATGGGGATCAGCCGGAGGGGAGGCGGTGAACACCGGGGAGCTGTTTTTT CASSLWGSAGGEAVNTGELFF
- TRBJ1-4 TRBV27 - TGTGCCAGCGCCAGGATCGGTAATGAAAAACTGTTTTTT CASARIGNEKLFF
once TRBJ1-5 TRBV5-1 TRBD1 TGCGCCAGCAGCCCGGACAGGGGGCAACAGCCCCAGCATTTT CASSPDRGQQPQHF
- TRBJ1-1 TRBV30 - TGTGCCTGGAGTGTACGCGGGGGGCCGAGGAACACTGAAGCTTTCTTT CAWSVRGGPRNTEAFF
- TRBJ2-7 TRBV29-1 - TGCAGCGTGTATTACTACGAGCAGTACTTC CSVYYYEQYF
- TRBJ1-2 TRBV11-2 - TGTGCCAGCAGCCTGAACGGGATTAACTATGGCTACACCTTC CASSLNGINYGYTF
- TRBJ1-5 TRBV2 TRBD1 TGTGCCAGCAGTTGGACAGGGCAGCCCCAGCATTTT CASSWTGQPQHF
- TRBJ2-3 TRBV7-9 - TGTGCCAGCAGTCCCAACAGGGTCGGGGCAGATACGCAGTATTTT CASSPNRVGADTQYF
once TRBJ1-3 TRBV5-5 - TGTACGACGGCAGGCTCTGGAAACACCATATATTTT CTTAGSGNTIYF
- TRBJ1-5 TRBV3-1/TRBV3-2 - TGTGCCAGCAGCCAGAACAACATGGGCAATCAGCCCCAGCATTTT CASSQNNMGNQPQHF
- TRBJ1-2 TRBV7-9 - TGTGCCAGCAGACCCCAGCGGGCTGGCTACACCTTC CASRPQRAGYTF
- TRBJ2-7 TRBV6-5 TRBD2 TGTGCCAGCAGTCTGACTAGCGTCTACGAGCAGTACTTC CASSLTSVYEQYF
- TRBJ2-4 TRBV4-1 - TGCGCCAGCAGCCAGGGAGAAGCGCGGGGACTAGCCAAAAACATTCAGTACTTC CASSQGEARGLAKNIQYF
- TRBJ1-6 TRBV11-2 - TGTGCCAGCAGCTTCTCGTACAGCTCCTATAATTCACCCCTCCACTTT CASSFSYSSYNSPLHF
- TRBJ2-6 TRBV5-1 - TGCGCCAGCAGCTACCAGGGTTCTGGGGCCAACGTCCTGACTTTC CASSYQGSGANVLTF
- TRBJ1-2 TRBV18 TRBD1 TGTGCCAGCTCACCCACCGAGATGCCGACAGGGGGCGAGTTGGCGGAGGGCTACACCTTC CASSPTEMPTGGELAEGYTF
- TRBJ2-7 TRBV18 - TGTGCCAGCTCACCACAGGGAGCACCTTCCTACGAGCAGTACTTC CASSPQGAPSYEQYF
- TRBJ2-7 TRBV6-6 TRBD1 TGTGCCAGCGCCTCGGGACAGACAGTCGGGCAGTACTTC CASASGQTVGQYF
- TRBJ1-6 TRBV7-9 - TGTGCCAGCAGCCTAGGACACAATTCACCCCTCCACTTT CASSLGHNSPLHF
- TRBJ1-4 TRBV3-1/TRBV3-2 - TGTGCCAGCAGCCAAGTCGCCGCGACAGCAAATGAAAAACTGTTTTTT CASSQVAATANEKLFF
- TRBJ2-7 TRBV4-1 - TGCGCCAGCAGCCATGATCCAGCCGGGGGGCAGCGCTACGAGCAGTACTTC CASSHDPAGGQRYEQYF
- TRBJ2-3 TRBV7-9 - TGTGCCATCGGGGCAGGGACATTACGTACGCAGTATTTT CAIGAGTLRTQYF
- TRBJ2-1 TRBV29-1 - TGCAGCGTTGACAGGGGTAACAATGAGCAGTTCTTC CSVDRGNNEQFF
- TRBJ2-1 TRBV4-1 TRBD1 TGCGCCAGCAGCCAAAGCCGGGACAGTACATTTCGGAATGAGCAGTTCTTC CASSQSRDSTFRNEQFF
- TRBJ1-6 TRBV2 TRBD1 TGTGCCACCAGGACAGGTGTAAATTCACCCCTCCACTTT CATRTGVNSPLHF
- TRBJ2-1 TRBV6-5 - TGTGCCAGCAGTTACGCGGGGACCGCCCCGTTCTTC CASSYAGTAPFF
few TRBJ2-7 TRBV5-4 - TGTGCCAGCAGCTTGGTAGGTACAGGAGAGCAGTACTTC CASSLVGTGEQYF
- TRBJ2-4 TRBV19 - TGTGCCAGTAGTCCAGGGGACGTTAAAAACATTCAGTACTTC CASSPGDVKNIQYF
- TRBJ2-7 TRBV9 - TGTGCCAGCAGCGCTTCAAGTAGCTCCTACGAGCAGTACTTC CASSASSSSYEQYF
- TRBJ2-1 TRBV10-3 TRBD2 TGTGCCATCAGTGTCACTAGCGGGGGGCCGGGTGAGCAGTTCTTC CAISVTSGGPGEQFF
- TRBJ2-5 TRBV15 - TGTGCCACCAGCAGAGAGGGCGAAGAGACCCAGTACTTC CATSREGEETQYF
once TRBJ1-2 TRBV14 TRBD1 TGTGCCAGCAGCGCGGGACAGTCCTATGGCTACACCTTC CASSAGQSYGYTF
- TRBJ2-7 TRBV30 - TGTGCCTGGAGTGTAGGTCCGGGAACCTACGAGCAGTACTTC CAWSVGPGTYEQYF
- TRBJ1-5 TRBV2 TRBD1 TGTGCCAGCAGTGGCACGGGACAGGGGAATCGTCAGCCCCAGCATTTT CASSGTGQGNRQPQHF